This T cell receptor (beta chain) was identified in a study of blood T cell repertoires in COVID-19 (dated by TCRdb to 2020 to 2022). General notes on the study: Collaborator samples came from the United States, Italy and Spain and covered acute and convalescent phases of COVID-19. The repertoires were made available in a free public database intended to serve as a resource for research on the immune response to SARS-CoV-2. HLA class I and class II types, where available, came from metadata supplied by the sample provider rather than from assay-based typing. The material from the prospective study consisted of cDNA or gDNA derived from T cells, B-cell-depleted T cells, or PBMCs. A de-identified subject ID, COVID-19 status, age in years and sex were almost always included in the sample metadata. Deeply sampled blood TCRbeta repertoires from subjects exposed to, actively infected with, or recovered from COVID-19 were included in the dataset. Samples came from the ongoing ImmuneRACE study (first 160 participants) plus 1,254 subjects from 6 global collaborators. The investigation overall reported the following: The quantity of clinical and demographic metadata differed by source and by participant and was supplied without curation.

On this clone itself: Its antigen target is currently unknown. There are no base qualities to consult, and no much larger clone falls within one base.

Participants in the prospective study were enrolled through a virtual design, were aged about 18 to 90 years, and lived in 24 United States geographic areas. In the prospective study, cohorts were assigned on the basis of participant-reported clinical history obtained from a screening survey and a study questionnaire. In the prospective study, whole blood, serum and a nasopharyngeal or oropharyngeal swab were collected from each participant by mobile phlebotomists. Participants in the prospective study had the option to provide additional blood draws and questionnaires over an approximately two-month period. Blood samples from the prospective study were shipped frozen or at room temperature prior to DNA extraction. The germline V gene (reference sequence) yields MNHNY for CDR1 and SVGAGI for CDR2. The CDR3, cysteine through phenylalanine, is 15 amino acids long. Here the CDR3 DNA is all that survives: 45 bases in frame from base 1. V is shortened by 4 bases, J by 0 bases, and the region joining them spans 13 bases.

The immunoSEQ Assay, a bias-controlled multiplex PCR, was used to amplify TCRbeta CDR3 regions from genomic DNA. From the authors' description of their analysis: Within the assay, amplification of reference gene primers was used to estimate how many nucleated cells each sample contained. To quantify the absolute abundance of each unique TCRbeta CDR3 rearrangement, sequence reads were collapsed and filtered. For each sample, productive Simpson clonality was calculated by taking the square root of Simpson's diversity index across productive rearrangements. TCRdb stores this immuneACCESS table with in-frame sequences only. Part of the clones is absent; in the studies checked, under half of the shortfall reflects unresolved V genes, and no reason is known for the rest. The V and J calls and clone size were taken over from that table, and D and trimming were inferred from the DNA. Within this sample are about 400,000 clones, with roughly 86% of them counted one time only. The top ten clonotypes cover around 1.9% of the sample.

Sequencing used PBMCs or T cells enriched from blood (not recorded which). The chain is assembled from TRBV6-6 and TRBJ2-7; the D gene is perhaps TRBD1, from 6 matching bases. The receptor was isolated from a woman between 35 and 50 years old with acute COVID-19. The CDR3 protein: CASSSFSTGSYEQYF. The sequenced DNA is TGTGCCAGCAGTTCATTCTCGACAGGCTCCTACGAGCAGTACTTC.